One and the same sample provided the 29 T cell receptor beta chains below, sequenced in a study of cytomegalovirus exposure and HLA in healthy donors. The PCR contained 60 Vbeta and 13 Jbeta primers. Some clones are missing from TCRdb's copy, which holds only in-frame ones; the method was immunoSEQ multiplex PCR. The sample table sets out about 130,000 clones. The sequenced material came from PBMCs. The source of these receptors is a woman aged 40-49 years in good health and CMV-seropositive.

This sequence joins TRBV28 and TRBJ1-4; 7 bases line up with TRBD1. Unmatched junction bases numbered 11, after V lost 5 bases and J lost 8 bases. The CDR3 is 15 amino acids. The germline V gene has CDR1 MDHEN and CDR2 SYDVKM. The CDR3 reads CASSEDQGVHEKLFF. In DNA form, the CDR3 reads TGTGCCAGCAGTGAAGATCAGGGGGTTCACGAAAAACTGTTTTTT.

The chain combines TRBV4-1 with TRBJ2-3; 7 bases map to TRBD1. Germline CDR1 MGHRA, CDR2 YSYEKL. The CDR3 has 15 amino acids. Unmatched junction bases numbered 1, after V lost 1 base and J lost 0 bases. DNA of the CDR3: TGCGCCAGCAGCCAAGGCAGGGGGAGCACAGATACGCAGTATTTT. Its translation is CASSQGRGSTDTQYF.

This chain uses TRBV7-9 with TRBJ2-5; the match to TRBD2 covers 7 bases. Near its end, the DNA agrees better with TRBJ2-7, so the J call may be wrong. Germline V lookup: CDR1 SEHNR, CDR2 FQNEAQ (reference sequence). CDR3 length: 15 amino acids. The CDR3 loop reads CASSLNGEGRYEQYF. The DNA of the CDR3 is TGTGCCAGCAGCTTAAATGGGGAGGGCCGCTACGAGCAGTACTTC.

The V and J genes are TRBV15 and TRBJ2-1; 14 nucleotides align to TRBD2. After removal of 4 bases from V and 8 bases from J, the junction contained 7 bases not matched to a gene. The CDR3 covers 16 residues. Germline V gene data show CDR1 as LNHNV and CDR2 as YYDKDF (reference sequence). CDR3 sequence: CATSITTSGRGYEQFF. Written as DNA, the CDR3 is TGTGCCACCAGCATCACGACTAGCGGGAGGGGGTATGAGCAGTTCTTC.

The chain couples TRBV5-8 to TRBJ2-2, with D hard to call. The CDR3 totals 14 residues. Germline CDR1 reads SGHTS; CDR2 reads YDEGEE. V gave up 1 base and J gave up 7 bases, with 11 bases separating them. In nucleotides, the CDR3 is TGTGCCAGCAGCTTGTTCCGAGCCGGCGGGGAGCTGTTTTTT. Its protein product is CASSLFRAGGELFF. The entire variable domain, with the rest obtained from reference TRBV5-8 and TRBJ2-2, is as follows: EAGVTQSPTHLIKTRGQQATLRCSPISGHTSVYWYQQALGLGLQFLLWYDEGEERNRGNFPPRFSGRQFPNYSSELNVNALELEDSALYLCASSLFRAGGELFFGEGSRLTVL.

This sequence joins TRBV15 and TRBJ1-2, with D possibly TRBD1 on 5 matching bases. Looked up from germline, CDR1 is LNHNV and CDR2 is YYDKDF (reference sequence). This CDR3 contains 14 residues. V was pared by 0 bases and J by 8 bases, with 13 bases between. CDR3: CATSRDRGGYGYTF. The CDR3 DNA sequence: TGTGCCACCAGCAGAGATCGCGGGGGATACGGCTACACCTTC. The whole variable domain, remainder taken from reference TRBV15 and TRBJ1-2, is DAMVIQNPRYQVTQFGKPVTLSCSQTLNHNVMYWYQQKSSQAPKLLFHYYDKDFNNEADTPDNFQSRRPNTSFCFLDIRSPGLGDTAMYLCATSRDRGGYGYTFGSGTRLTVV.

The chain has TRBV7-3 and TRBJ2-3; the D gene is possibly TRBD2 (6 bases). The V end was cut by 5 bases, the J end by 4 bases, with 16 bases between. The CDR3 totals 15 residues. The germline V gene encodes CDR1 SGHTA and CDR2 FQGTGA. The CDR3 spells CASSRNPRGADTQYF. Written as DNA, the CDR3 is TGTGCCAGCAGCCGTAACCCGCGGGGAGCAGATACGCAGTATTTT.

The CDR3 DNA follows: TGTGCCAGCAGCAAAGGGGGGGACGACCCTTTTTGGAATGAGCAGTTCTTC. Protein: CASSKGGDDPFWNEQFF. The chain combines TRBV21-1 with TRBJ2-1; the table's D gene call, TRBD2, was not cross checked with the DNA. TRBV21-1 is a documented pseudogene. CDR3 length equals 17 residues.

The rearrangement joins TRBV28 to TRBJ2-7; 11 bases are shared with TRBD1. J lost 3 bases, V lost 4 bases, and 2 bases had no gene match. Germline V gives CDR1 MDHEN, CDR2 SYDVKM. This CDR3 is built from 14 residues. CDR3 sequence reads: CASSYGTGGYEQYF. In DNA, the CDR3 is TGTGCCAGCAGTTACGGGACAGGGGGCTACGAGCAGTACTTC.

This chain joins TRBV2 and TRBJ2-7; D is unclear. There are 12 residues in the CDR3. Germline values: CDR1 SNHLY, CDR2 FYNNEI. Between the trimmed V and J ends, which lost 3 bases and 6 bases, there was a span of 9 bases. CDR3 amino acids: CASSDPVPEQYF. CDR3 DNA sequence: TGTGCCAGCAGTGACCCCGTCCCCGAGCAGTACTTC.

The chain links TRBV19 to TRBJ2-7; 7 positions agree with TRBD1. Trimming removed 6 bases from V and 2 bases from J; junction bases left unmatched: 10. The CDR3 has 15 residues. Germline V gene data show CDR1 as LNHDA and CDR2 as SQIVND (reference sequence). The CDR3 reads CASRHRRTGAYEQYF. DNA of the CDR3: TGTGCCAGTAGACACAGAAGGACAGGCGCCTACGAGCAGTACTTC.

CDR3 protein: CASSGGLVGRGEQYF. The CDR3 region has the DNA TGTGCCAGCAGTGGGGGACTAGTCGGAAGAGGCGAGCAGTACTTC. This chain connects TRBV6-6 to TRBJ2-7, with 8 bases identical to TRBD2. The CDR3 runs 15 residues. Trimming at V came to 5 bases and at J to 6 bases, leaving 12 bases not matched to a gene. Germline V gene data show CDR1 as MNHNY and CDR2 as SVGAGI (reference sequence).

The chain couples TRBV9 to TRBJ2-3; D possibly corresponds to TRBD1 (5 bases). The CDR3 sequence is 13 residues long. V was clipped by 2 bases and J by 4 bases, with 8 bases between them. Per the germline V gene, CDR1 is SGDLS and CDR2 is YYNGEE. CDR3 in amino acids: CASSVETADTQYF. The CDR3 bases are TGTGCCAGCAGCGTGGAGACAGCAGATACGCAGTATTTT.

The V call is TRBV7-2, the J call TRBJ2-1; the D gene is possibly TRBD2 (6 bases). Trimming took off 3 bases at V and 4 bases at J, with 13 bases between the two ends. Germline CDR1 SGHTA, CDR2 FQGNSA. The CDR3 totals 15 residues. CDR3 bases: TGTGCCAGCAGCTTGGGGGGTCCCGTATACAATGAGCAGTTCTTC. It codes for CASSLGGPVYNEQFF.

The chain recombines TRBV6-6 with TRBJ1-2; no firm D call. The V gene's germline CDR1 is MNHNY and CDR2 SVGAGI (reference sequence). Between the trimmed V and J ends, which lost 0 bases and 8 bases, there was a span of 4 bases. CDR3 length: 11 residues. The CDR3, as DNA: TGTGCCAGCAGTTACTCAAGCGGCTACACCTTC. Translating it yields CASSYSSGYTF.

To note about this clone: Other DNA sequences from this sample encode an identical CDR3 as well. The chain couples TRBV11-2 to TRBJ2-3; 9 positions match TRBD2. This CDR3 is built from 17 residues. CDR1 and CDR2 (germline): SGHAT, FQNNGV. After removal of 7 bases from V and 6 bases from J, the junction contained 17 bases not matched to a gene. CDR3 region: CASILAGGRVFGDTQYF. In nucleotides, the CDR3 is TGTGCCAGCATTCTGGCGGGAGGGCGGGTTTTTGGGGATACGCAGTATTTT.

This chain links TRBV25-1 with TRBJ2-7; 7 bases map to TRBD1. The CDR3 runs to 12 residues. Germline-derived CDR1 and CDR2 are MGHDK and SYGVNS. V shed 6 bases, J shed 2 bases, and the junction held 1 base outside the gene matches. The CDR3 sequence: CASRGQTYEQYF. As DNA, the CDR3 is TGTGCCAGCAGGGGACAGACCTACGAGCAGTACTTC.

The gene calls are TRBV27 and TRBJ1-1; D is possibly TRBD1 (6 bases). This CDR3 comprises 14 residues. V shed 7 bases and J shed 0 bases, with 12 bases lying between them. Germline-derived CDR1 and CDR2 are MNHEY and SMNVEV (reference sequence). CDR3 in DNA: TGTGCCAGCAACCTAGGGGGGGTGAACACTGAAGCTTTCTTT. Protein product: CASNLGGVNTEAFF.

The CDR3 region is CASSQTSGRANEQFF. DNA for the CDR3: TGTGCCAGCAGCCAGACTAGCGGGAGGGCCAATGAGCAGTTCTTC. V is TRBV16 and J is TRBJ2-1, with 14 positions matching TRBD2. Germline values: CDR1 KGHSY, CDR2 FQNENV. The J segment lost 6 bases and the V segment lost 3 bases, leaving 1 base of the junction unmatched. This CDR3 has 15 amino acids. The entire variable domain, with the rest obtained from reference TRBV16 and TRBJ2-1, is as follows: GEEVAQTPKHLVRGEGQKAKLYCAPIKGHSYVFWYQQVLKNEFKFLISFQNENVFDETGMPKERFSAKCLPNSPCSLEIQATKLEDSAVYFCASSQTSGRANEQFFGPGTRLTVL.

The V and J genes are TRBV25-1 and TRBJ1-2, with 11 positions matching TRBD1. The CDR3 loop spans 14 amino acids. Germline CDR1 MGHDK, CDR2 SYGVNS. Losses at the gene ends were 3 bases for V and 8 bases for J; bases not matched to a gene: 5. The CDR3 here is CASSDLDRGRGYTF. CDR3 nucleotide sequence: TGTGCCAGCAGTGATCTGGACAGGGGGCGAGGCTACACCTTC.

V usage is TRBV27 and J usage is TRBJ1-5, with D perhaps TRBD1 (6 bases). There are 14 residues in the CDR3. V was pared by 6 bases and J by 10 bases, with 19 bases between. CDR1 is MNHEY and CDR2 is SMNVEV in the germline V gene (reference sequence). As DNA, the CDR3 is TGTGCCAGCAGCCCTCAGGGGCACTTCGGACCCCAGCATTTT. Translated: CASSPQGHFGPQHF.

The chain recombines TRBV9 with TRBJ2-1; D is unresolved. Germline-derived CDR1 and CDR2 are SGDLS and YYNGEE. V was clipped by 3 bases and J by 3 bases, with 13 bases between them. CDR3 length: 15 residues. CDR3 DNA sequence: TGTGCCAGCAGCGCCCCCGACACCGGCTACAATGAGCAGTTCTTC. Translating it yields CASSAPDTGYNEQFF.

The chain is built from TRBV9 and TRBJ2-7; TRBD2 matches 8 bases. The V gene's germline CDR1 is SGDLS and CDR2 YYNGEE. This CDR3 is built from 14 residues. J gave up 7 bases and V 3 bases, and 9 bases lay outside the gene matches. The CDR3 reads CASSAAGDSWEQYF. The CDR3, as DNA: TGTGCCAGCAGCGCAGCGGGAGATAGTTGGGAGCAGTACTTC.

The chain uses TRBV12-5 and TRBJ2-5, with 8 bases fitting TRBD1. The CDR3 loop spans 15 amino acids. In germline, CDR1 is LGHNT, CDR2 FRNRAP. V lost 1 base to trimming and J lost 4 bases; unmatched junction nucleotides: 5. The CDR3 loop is CASGLGQGMLETQYF. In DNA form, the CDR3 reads TGTGCTAGTGGTTTGGGACAGGGGATGTTAGAGACCCAGTACTTC.

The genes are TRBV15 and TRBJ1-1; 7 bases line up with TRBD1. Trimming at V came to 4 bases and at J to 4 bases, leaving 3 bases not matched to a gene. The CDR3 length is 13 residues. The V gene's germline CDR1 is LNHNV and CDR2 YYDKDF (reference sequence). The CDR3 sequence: CATSIDRVTEAFF. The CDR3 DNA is TGTGCCACCAGCATAGACAGGGTCACTGAAGCTTTCTTT.

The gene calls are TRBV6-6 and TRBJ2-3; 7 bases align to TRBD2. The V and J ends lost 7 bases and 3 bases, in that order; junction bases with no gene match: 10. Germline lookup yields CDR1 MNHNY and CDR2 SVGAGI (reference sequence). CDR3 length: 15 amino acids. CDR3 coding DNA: TGTGCCAGCACCAAAACCCGACTAGCTACAGATACGCAGTATTTT. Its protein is CASTKTRLATDTQYF.

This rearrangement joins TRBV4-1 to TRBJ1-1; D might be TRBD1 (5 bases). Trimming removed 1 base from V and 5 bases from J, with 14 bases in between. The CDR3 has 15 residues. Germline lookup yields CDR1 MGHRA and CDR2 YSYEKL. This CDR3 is CASSQVGRGGTEAFF. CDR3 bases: TGCGCCAGCAGCCAAGTGGGTAGGGGAGGAACTGAAGCTTTCTTT.

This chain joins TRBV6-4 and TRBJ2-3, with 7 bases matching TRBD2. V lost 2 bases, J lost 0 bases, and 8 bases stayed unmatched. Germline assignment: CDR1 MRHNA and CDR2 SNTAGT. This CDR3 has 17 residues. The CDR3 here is CASSDRPSGTSTDTQYF. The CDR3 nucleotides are TGTGCCAGCAGTGACAGGCCTAGCGGAACTAGCACAGATACGCAGTATTTT.

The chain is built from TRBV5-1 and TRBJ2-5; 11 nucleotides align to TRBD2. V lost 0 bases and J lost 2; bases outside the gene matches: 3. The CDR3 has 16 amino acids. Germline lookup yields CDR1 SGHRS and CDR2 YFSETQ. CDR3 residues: CASSLVLAGVQETQYF. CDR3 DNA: TGCGCCAGCAGCTTGGTACTAGCGGGAGTTCAAGAGACCCAGTACTTC.